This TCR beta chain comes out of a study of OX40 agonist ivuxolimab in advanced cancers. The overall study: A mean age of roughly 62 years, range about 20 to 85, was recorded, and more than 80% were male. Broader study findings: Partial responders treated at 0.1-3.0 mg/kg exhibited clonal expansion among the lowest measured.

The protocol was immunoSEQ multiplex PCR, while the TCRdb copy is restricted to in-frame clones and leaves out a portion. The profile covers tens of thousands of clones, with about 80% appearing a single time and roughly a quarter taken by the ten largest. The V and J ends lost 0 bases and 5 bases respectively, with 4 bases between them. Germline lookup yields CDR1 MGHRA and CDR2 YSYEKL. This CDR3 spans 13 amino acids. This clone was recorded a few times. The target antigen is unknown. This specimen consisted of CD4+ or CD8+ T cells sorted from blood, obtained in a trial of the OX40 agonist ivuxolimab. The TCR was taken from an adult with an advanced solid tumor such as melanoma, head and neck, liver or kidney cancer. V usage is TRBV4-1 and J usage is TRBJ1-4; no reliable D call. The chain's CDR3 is CASSQDPNEKLFF. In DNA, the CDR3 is TGCGCCAGCAGCCAAGACCCGAATGAAAAACTGTTTTTT.